Listed here are 3 T cell receptor beta chains from one sample, sequenced in a study of blood T cell repertoires in COVID-19. Sequencing was performed with immunoSEQ multiplex PCR; in TCRdb, only in-frame clones are kept and a portion is missing. The table includes around 260,000 clones, about 81% detected once. Sequenced input: PBMCs or T cells enriched from blood (not recorded which). These receptors were collected from a man in his thirties or forties with acute COVID-19.

This clone was counted a few times. This chain uses TRBV7-9 with TRBJ2-5, with D possibly matching TRBD2 (6 bases). The CDR3 runs to 15 residues. Germline V lookup: CDR1 SEHNR, CDR2 FQNEAQ (reference sequence). V was clipped by 1 base and J by 9 bases, with 18 bases between them. The CDR3 region is CASSLVGLGDPPQYF. The CDR3 DNA reads TGTGCCAGCAGCTTAGTGGGACTGGGGGACCCTCCCCAGTACTTC.

The CDR3 nucleotides are TGTGCCAGCAGTCCAATACAGGGGGCCGCTTCACCCCTCCACTTT. Protein: CASSPIQGAASPLHF. The rearrangement joins TRBV27 to TRBJ1-6, with 9 positions matching TRBD1. This CDR3 has 15 residues. The trim removed 5 bases at V and 9 bases at J, leaving 8 bases unmatched. Germline assignment: CDR1 MNHEY and CDR2 SMNVEV (reference sequence).

V is TRBV4-2 and J is TRBJ2-3, with 13 bases fitting TRBD2. The CDR3 is 21 residues long. V dropped 0 bases and J dropped 0; count of bases not matched to a gene: 12. The germline CDR1 and CDR2 sequences are LGHNA and YNFKEQ. The CDR3 sequence is CASSQDARLAGGSVSTDTQYF. The CDR3 nucleotides read TGTGCCAGCAGCCAAGATGCCCGACTAGCGGGAGGCTCGGTTAGCACAGATACGCAGTATTTT.